This is a list of T cell receptor beta chains from one sample in a study of pediatric ulcerative colitis. Only in-frame clones appear in the TCRdb table, and some are missing; sequencing was by immunoSEQ multiplex PCR. The sample consists of 35,000 or so clones, 60% to 75% of them appearing once. The sequencing sample was made of gut tissue. The receptors shown here come from a boy younger than 18 with moderate ulcerative colitis. CDR3s include the opening cysteine and the closing phenylalanine or tryptophan.

>TRBJ2-7|TRBV28
CASSFNRGINEQYF
>TRBJ2-7|TRBV5-1
CASSLVPGGTGRYEQYF
>TRBJ2-1|TRBV7-8
CASSPYGGSSYNEQFF
>TRBJ2-6|TRBV6-6
CASSVEYSGANVLTF
>TRBJ1-2|TRBV18
CASSRTGEDYGYTF
>TRBJ2-6|TRBV6-6
CASVRSGANVLTF
>TRBJ2-7|TRBV27
CASSPTSDEQYF
>TRBJ2-7|TRBV5-1
CASSTGQVTNYEQYF
>TRBJ2-3|TRBV7-2
CASSRRSYVGTDTQYF
>TRBJ2-3|TRBV9
CASRSLAPLDTQYF
>TRBJ1-4|TRBV4-3
CASSQDGTSGVGYEKLFF
>TRBJ2-1|TRBV7-7
CASSLVDTSEQFF
>TRBJ1-1|TRBV10-2
CASSEDGYTEAFF
>TRBJ2-4|TRBV5-1
CASSSHLAKNIQYF
>TRBJ1-2|TRBV9
CASSPDDRGRIIEGYTF
>TRBJ2-3|TRBV29-1
CSVTAGTDTQYF
>TRBJ2-2|TRBV4-3
CASSQGRWRGAGELFF
>TRBJ1-2|TRBV5-4
CASSRTGGAANYGYTF
>TRBJ2-5|TRBV30
CAWGGGLETQYF
>TRBJ2-5|TRBV9
CASSGRDLHQETQYF
>TRBJ2-4|TRBV7-2
CASSPKGVDIQYF
>TRBJ2-5|TRBV7-9
CASRLTGGGETQYF
>TRBJ2-7|TRBV10-3
CAISESDPYEQYF
>TRBJ1-5|TRBV4-1
CASSPRGLGQPQHF
>TRBJ2-5|TRBV11-1
CASSLGTSSGGETQYF
>TRBJ2-1|TRBV6-1
CASSETARSYNEQFF
>TRBJ1-2|TRBV7-6
CASSLAAVGGNYGYTF
>TRBJ1-2|TRBV7-2
CASSPRTGMHGYTF
>TRBJ1-2|TRBV5-6
CASSSTGVGYTF
>TRBJ1-1|TRBV30
CAWAGGYSGEAFF
>TRBJ2-1|TRBV5-1
CASLFRDRVNEQFF
>TRBJ2-2|TRBV19
CATATLNTGELFF
>TRBJ2-7|TRBV6-6
CASSQGAGEYEQYF
>TRBJ2-5|TRBV4-1
CASSQDPGNLAGKETQYF
>TRBJ2-7|TRBV6-1
CASSEAHAGGWYEQYF
>TRBJ2-4|TRBV4-1
CASSQDYRGSAKNIQYF
>TRBJ2-7|TRBV9
CASSVGTSGGLQYF
>TRBJ2-7|TRBV6-5
CASSYSGTGVGEQYF
>TRBJ2-1|TRBV7-2
CASSLGPNNEQFF
>TRBJ2-7|TRBV29-1
CSVPAPGARYEQYF